This is a list of T cell receptor beta chains from one sample in a study of CDR3 diversity in severe acne. TCRdb re-analysed the PCR reads in MiXCR, keeping a single row per CDR3 protein. The table includes over 90,000 distinct CDR3 sequences, about half detected once. Sequencing used blood. These receptors were collected from a male donor with acne. Both conserved end residues are part of each CDR3. D genes are given only for firm matches. For some rows the clone size is stated as once, few or many, or as a class when expanded; others skip it.

size,V,D,J,DNA,CDR3
.,TRBV2,TRBD2,TRBJ2-2,TGTGCCACACACGGCGGGGGCACCGGGGAGCTGTTTTTT,CATHGGGTGELFF
.,TRBV7-9,TRBD1,TRBJ2-7,TGTGCCAGCAGCCCAGACAGGGGGGTCTACGAGCAGTACTTC,CASSPDRGVYEQYF
many,TRBV9,.,TRBJ2-1,TGTGCCAGCAGCGTAGTGGGAACTTACGGAGATGAGCAGTTCTTC,CASSVVGTYGDEQFF
few,TRBV28,.,TRBJ1-4,TGTGCCAGCACGCGGCTCCGAGGAGGGAATGAAAAACTGTTTTTT,CASTRLRGGNEKLFF
many,TRBV3-1,.,TRBJ1-2,TGTGCCAGCAGCCAAGAGGGTTTCAGCTATGGCTACACCTTC,CASSQEGFSYGYTF
.,TRBV5-1,TRBD2,TRBJ2-3,TGCGCCAGCAGCTTCCTTAGCGGGAGGAGCACAGATACGCAGTGTTTT,CASSFLSGRSTDTQCF
.,TRBV10-1,TRBD2,TRBJ2-7,TGCGCCAGCAGTGTGGCATCCGGCGGGAGCGAGCAGTACTTC,CASSVASGGSEQYF
.,TRBV15,TRBD1,TRBJ1-2,TGTGCCACCAGCAGATCCGGGACAGGGTACGGCTACACCTTC,CATSRSGTGYGYTF
many,TRBV6-5,TRBD1,TRBJ1-4,TGTGCCAGCAGCCCCACAGGGGGCACTAATGAAAAACTGTTTTTT,CASSPTGGTNEKLFF
.,TRBV2,TRBD2,TRBJ2-5,TGTGCCGGCAGTGAAGGGGCGGGAGCCGAAGAGACCCAGTACTTC,CAGSEGAGAEETQYF
many,TRBV20-1,.,TRBJ1-2,TGCAGTGCTAGAGTTTCGAGAGATGGACATCCCTCACTCCGGTATGGCTACACCTTC,CSARVSRDGHPSLRYGYTF
.,TRBV29-1,.,TRBJ2-6,TGCAGCGTTGTTACCCCGGGGGTGCGAATAGGGGCCAACGTCCTGACTTTC,CSVVTPGVRIGANVLTF
.,TRBV9,TRBD2,TRBJ2-5,TGTGCCAGCAGCTTAGCCCTAGGACTAGCGGGAGGGATAGAGACCCAGTACTTC,CASSLALGLAGGIETQYF
few,TRBV11-2,.,TRBJ2-3,TGTGCCAGCAGCCAACAGCGGGTACGGGGCACAGATACGCAGTATTTT,CASSQQRVRGTDTQYF
.,TRBV10-2,TRBD1,TRBJ2-7,TGCGCCAGCAAGAACCCGGGGACAGGGCTCGAGCAGTACTTC,CASKNPGTGLEQYF
.,TRBV7-9,.,TRBJ2-5,TGTGCCAGCAGCTTATTCGGGTCCGACTCACAAGAGACCCAGTACTTC,CASSLFGSDSQETQYF
.,TRBV9,.,TRBJ2-5,TGTGCCAGCAGCCCGTCTGTAGCCGGGAGACCAGAGACCCAGTACTTC,CASSPSVAGRPETQYF
.,TRBV5-6,TRBD2,TRBJ2-5,TGTGCCAGCAGCTTGGGCCCAGCGGGAGAGTTGGAGACCCAGTACTTC,CASSLGPAGELETQYF
.,TRBV6-5,TRBD1,TRBJ1-5,TGTGCCAGCAGTTACTCGATACAGGGGCCAAATCAGCCCCAGCATTTT,CASSYSIQGPNQPQHF
many,TRBV24-1,.,TRBJ2-5,TGTGCCACCAGTGATTCCCAGGGTATTCGGCAAGAGACCCAGTACTTC,CATSDSQGIRQETQYF
.,TRBV9,.,TRBJ2-2,TGTGCCAGCAGCGTAAGGGGGGCGAACACCGGGGAGCTGTCTTTT,CASSVRGANTGELSF
.,TRBV3-1,.,TRBJ2-5,TGTGCCAGCAGCCAAGGTCGTCAGGAGACCCAGTACTTC,CASSQGRQETQYF
.,TRBV10-2,.,TRBJ2-7,TGCGCCAGCAAGAACCTTCGATCGGGGTACGAGCAGTACTTC,CASKNLRSGYEQYF
many,TRBV5-6,.,TRBJ2-7,TGTGCCAGCAGCTTGGAGAGGAACACACCGTTCTCCTACGAGCAGTACTTC,CASSLERNTPFSYEQYF
many,TRBV2,.,TRBJ1-5,TGTGCCAGCAGTGGGACAGCGGGCAATCAGCCCCAGCATTTT,CASSGTAGNQPQHF
few,TRBV25-1,.,TRBJ1-6,TGTGCCAGCAGTCTCGACACGGGGAATTCACCCCTCCACTTT,CASSLDTGNSPLHF
once,TRBV10-3,TRBD1,TRBJ1-3,TGTGCCATCAGCGGGGACAGGAGAAACACCATATATTTT,CAISGDRRNTIYF
.,TRBV5-8,TRBD1,TRBJ2-6,TGTGCCAGCAGCTACGGGACAGGAGCAGGGGCCAACGTCCTGACTTTC,CASSYGTGAGANVLTF
many,TRBV19,.,TRBJ2-2,TGTGCCAGTAGTGGGGGCGCCGGGGAGCTGTTTTTT,CASSGGAGELFF
many,TRBV5-1,.,TRBJ2-5,TGCGCCAGCAGCCCACGGACAGAAGAGACCCAGTACTTC,CASSPRTEETQYF
.,TRBV18,.,TRBJ1-1,TGTGCCAGCTCACGTGACCAGGGTGAAGCTTTCTTT,CASSRDQGEAFF
.,TRBV7-8,TRBD1,TRBJ2-3,TGTGCCAGCAGCTTAGTCCCGGGGCAGGGGGTGGTAGATACGCAGTATTTT,CASSLVPGQGVVDTQYF
many,TRBV5-6,.,TRBJ1-6,TGTGCCAGCAGGCCGACGACTGGGAATTCACCCCTCCACTTT,CASRPTTGNSPLHF
few,TRBV6-5,TRBD2,TRBJ2-1,TGTGCCAGCAGCCTGACTAGCGGGGGGTACAATGAGCAGTTCTTC,CASSLTSGGYNEQFF
.,TRBV28,.,TRBJ1-5,TGTGCCAGCAGTTTTCGGGACACCAATCAGCCCCAGCATTTT,CASSFRDTNQPQHF
.,TRBV28,.,TRBJ1-2,TGTGCCAGCAGCCCCACAGCTGGGAGGGGAGAGTATGGCTACACCTTC,CASSPTAGRGEYGYTF
.,TRBV2,TRBD1,TRBJ2-7,TGTGCCAGCAGTGGACAGGGGGTCTTCTACGAGCAGTACTTC,CASSGQGVFYEQYF